This T cell receptor beta chain was recovered during a study of control samples from healthy donors and cancer patients. Germline trimming cut 6 bases from V and 8 bases from J; bases unmatched to any gene: 15. Germline assignment: CDR1 MNHEY and CDR2 SVGAGI. The length of the CDR3 is 15 residues. Assay used: immunoSEQ multiplex PCR; TCRdb lists only in-frame clones, some missing. Among about 160,000 clones listed, about 90% were seen once. The rearrangement uses TRBV6-5 and TRBJ1-2; 7 positions agree with TRBD1. Specimen: blood. This receptor was obtained from a man aged 25-45 years in good health. In nucleotides, the CDR3 is TGTGCCAGCAGGGGGTCTAGGGACAGTCGGGGAGGCTACACCTTC. It translates to CASRGSRDSRGGYTF.